The present T cell receptor beta chain was sequenced within a study of long-term antiretroviral therapy in people with HIV. Study-level findings and limits: ART was followed by higher diversity that remained below transplant donor controls. In HIV, the repertoires covered a tighter span of CDR3 lengths than in controls.

A minimum of one pre-ART and two post-ART PBMC samples existed for each donor. In regard to this clone: Its antigen is not known.

The libraries were made with immunoSEQ v3.0 at survey level. TCRdb keeps only in-frame clones here, not all; method: immunoSEQ multiplex PCR. The sample consists of fewer than 45,000 clones, 80% to 90% of them appearing once. The origin of this receptor is a man aged 18 to 29 with HIV. The material was unsorted PBMCs, obtained 2.2 years after starting antiretroviral therapy.

CDR3 nucleotides: TGCGCCAGCAGCTTGGCCAATCGGGATGGCTACACCTTC. It translates to CASSLANRDGYTF. This chain uses TRBV5-1 with TRBJ1-2; D unclear. V was cut by 0 bases and J by 6 bases, with 9 bases left in between. The CDR3 has 13 amino acids. Germline loops: CDR1 SGHRS, CDR2 YFSETQ.